One and the same sample provided the 30 T cell receptor beta chains below, sequenced in a study of blood T cell repertoires in COVID-19 (TCRdb year 2020). The library was made by the immunoSEQ multiplex PCR assay. The immuneACCESS repertoire file appears here via TCRdb, limited to in-frame rearrangements. These files lack a portion of the clones; in checked studies, under half of the deficit traces to unresolved V genes, and the cause of the others is not known. This sample is represented by approximately 340,000 clones; about nine tenths of them were singletons. In total, the top ten clones hold 0.86% of the sample. The source material was PBMCs or T cells enriched from blood (not recorded which). The receptors come from a woman in her thirties or forties who had been exposed to COVID-19.

V usage is TRBV6-6 and J usage is TRBJ2-7; TRBD1 agrees at 7 bases. The length of the CDR3 is 12 residues. Germline loops: CDR1 MNHNY, CDR2 SVGAGI (reference sequence). The V segment lost 2 bases and the J segment 5 bases; nucleotides outside the gene matches: 0. As DNA, the CDR3 is TGTGCCAGCAGTTACGGACAGGACGAGCAGTACTTC. Protein sequence: CASSYGQDEQYF.

J is TRBJ2-7 and V is TRBV29-1; 8 nucleotides agree with TRBD1. The germline gives CDR1 SQVTM, CDR2 ANQGSEA. This CDR3 is built from 13 residues. Losses at the gene ends were 6 bases for V and 4 bases for J; bases not matched to a gene: 8. The CDR3 DNA is TGCAGCGTACCGGGACAGGCACCTTACGAGCAGTACTTC. It specifies CSVPGQAPYEQYF.

V gene TRBV5-1 combines with J gene TRBJ2-3, with TRBD1 matching 7 bases. The V gene end was trimmed by 1 base and the J gene end by 4 bases; junction bases not matched to a gene: 3. CDR3 size: 14 residues. Germline V CDR1 and CDR2: SGHRS, YFSETQ. CDR3 sequence (DNA): TGCGCCAGCAGCTTGAGGCAGGGGGCAGATACGCAGTATTTT. Its translation is CASSLRQGADTQYF.

The chain carries TRBV3-1 (or the pseudogene TRBV3-2) and TRBJ1-1, with 7 bases aligning to TRBD1. The CDR3 loop spans 14 amino acids. The J segment lost 11 bases and the V segment lost 4 bases, leaving 13 bases of the junction unmatched. Germline V lookup: CDR1 LGHDT, CDR2 YNNKEL (reference sequence). The CDR3 DNA is TGTGCCAGCAGCCGCGGACAGGCCGCGCTTGGGGCTTTCTTT. Its protein is CASSRGQAALGAFF.

The CDR3 sequence is CAWNSGLSGNTIYF. The DNA of the CDR3 is TGTGCCTGGAATTCAGGGCTCTCTGGAAACACCATATATTTT. This chain links TRBV30 with TRBJ1-3; a weak D match, TRBD1 (5 bases). V was trimmed by 4 bases and J by 0 bases, leaving 10 bases between them. Germline V gives CDR1 GTSNPN, CDR2 SVGIG (reference sequence). The CDR3 covers 14 residues. Full variable domain (remainder filled in from reference TRBV30 and TRBJ1-3): SQTIHQWPATLVQPVGSPLSLECTVEGTSNPNLYWYRQAAGRGLQLLFYSVGIGQISSEVPQNLSASRPQDRQFILSSKKLLLSDSGFYLCAWNSGLSGNTIYFGEGSWLTVV.

The chain joins TRBV5-8 to TRBJ1-2; D is undetermined. CDR1 is SGHTS, CDR2 YDEGEE, per germline. The length of the CDR3 is 15 residues. Trimming cost V 0 bases and J 0 bases, with 9 bases left between them. CDR3 sequence reads: CASSLAPTPNYGYTF. CDR3 sequence (DNA): TGTGCCAGCAGCTTGGCCCCGACACCTAACTATGGCTACACCTTC. Using reference TRBV5-8 and TRBJ1-2 for the parts outside the CDR3, the full variable domain is EAGVTQSPTHLIKTRGQQATLRCSPISGHTSVYWYQQALGLGLQFLLWYDEGEERNRGNFPPRFSGRQFPNYSSELNVNALELEDSALYLCASSLAPTPNYGYTFGSGTRLTVV.

J is TRBJ2-1 and V is TRBV3-1 (or the pseudogene TRBV3-2); unclear D gene. The CDR3 extends over 13 amino acids. V lost 2 bases to trimming and J lost 2 bases, with 4 bases between them. Germline values: CDR1 LGHDT, CDR2 YNNKEL (reference sequence). CDR3 sequence: CASSQLPYNEQFF. DNA for the CDR3: TGTGCCAGCAGCCAACTCCCCTACAATGAGCAGTTCTTC.

The V gene is TRBV2, the J gene TRBJ2-1; D perhaps matches TRBD2 (5 bases). V was shortened by 6 bases and J by 9 bases, with 15 bases between the two germline ends. The CDR3 covers 13 residues. Germline V lookup: CDR1 SNHLY, CDR2 FYNNEI. The DNA of the CDR3 is TGTGCCAGCAGATATCGGAGCGGCAGTGAGCAGTTCTTC. It specifies CASRYRSGSEQFF.

The CDR3 here is CASSLANTIYF. The CDR3, as DNA: TGTGCCAGCAGCCTCGCGAACACCATATATTTT. J is TRBJ1-3 and V is TRBV5-8; unclear D gene. V dropped 4 bases and J dropped 7 bases, with 6 bases sitting between them. The length of the CDR3 is 11 residues. CDR1 and CDR2 (germline): SGHTS, YDEGEE.

The chain links TRBV2 to TRBJ1-2, with 10 bases lining up with TRBD1. Trimming cost V 5 bases and J 8 bases; bases outside gene matches: 5. This CDR3 spans 13 amino acids. Germline CDR1 is SNHLY and CDR2 is FYNNEI. The CDR3 DNA reads TGTGCCAGCAGTTCGACAGGGGGCTGGGGCTACACCTTC. It yields the protein CASSSTGGWGYTF. The whole variable domain, filled in from reference TRBV2 and TRBJ1-2, reads EPEVTQTPSHQVTQMGQEVILRCVPISNHLYFYWYRQILGQKVEFLVSFYNNEISEKSEIFDDQFSVERPDGSNFTLKIRSTKLEDSAMYFCASSSTGGWGYTFGSGTRLTVV.

The chain recombines TRBV27 with TRBJ2-1; 7 bases are a match to TRBD2. Trimming cost V 2 bases and J 12 bases; bases outside gene matches: 4. The CDR3 loop spans 12 amino acids. Per the germline V gene, CDR1 is MNHEY and CDR2 is SMNVEV (reference sequence). CDR3 protein: CASSLNGGRQFF. For the CDR3, the DNA is TGTGCCAGCAGTTTAAATGGCGGGAGGCAGTTCTTC.

This rearrangement joins TRBV5-4 to TRBJ1-2, with 8 bases that match TRBD1. The CDR3 totals 14 residues. The V segment lost 3 bases and the J segment 4 bases; nucleotides outside the gene matches: 5. Germline values: CDR1 SGHNT, CDR2 YYREEE (reference sequence). The CDR3, as DNA: TGTGCCAGCAGCTCCCGACAGGGGAGCTATGGCTACACCTTC. Translated, it gives CASSSRQGSYGYTF.

The rearrangement links TRBV18 to TRBJ2-1, with D unclear. The CDR3 runs to 14 residues. V was trimmed by 2 bases and J by 5 bases, leaving 10 bases between them. CDR1 KGHSH and CDR2 LQKENI come from the germline V gene. The CDR3 sequence is CASSPSGSNNEQFF. In DNA, the CDR3 is TGTGCCAGCTCACCATCCGGTAGCAACAATGAGCAGTTCTTC.

The chain carries TRBV7-9 and TRBJ1-2; D not resolved. Trimming took off 5 bases at V and 0 bases at J, with 4 bases between the two ends. The CDR3 is made up of 12 amino acids. In germline, CDR1 is SEHNR, CDR2 FQNEAQ (reference sequence). CDR3 sequence reads: CASSEANYGYTF. In DNA, the CDR3 is TGTGCCAGCAGCGAGGCTAACTATGGCTACACCTTC.

The chain combines TRBV7-9 with TRBJ2-2; TRBD2 matches at 9 bases. Germline CDR1 and CDR2: SEHNR and FQNEAQ (reference sequence). The junction had 6 bases not matched to a gene; V was cut back by 5 bases and J by 5 bases. The CDR3 length is 15 residues. CDR3 residues: CASSPGLAGTGELFF. The CDR3 DNA reads as TGTGCCAGCAGCCCGGGACTAGCTGGGACCGGGGAGCTGTTTTTT. Full variable domain (missing parts from reference TRBV7-9 and TRBJ2-2): DTGVSQNPRHKITKRGQNVTFRCDPISEHNRLYWYRQTLGQGPEFLTYFQNEAQLEKSRLLSDRFSAERPKGSFSTLEIQRTEQGDSAMYLCASSPGLAGTGELFFGEGSRLTVL.

The V gene is TRBV6-5, the J gene TRBJ1-1, with D tentatively TRBD1 (5 bases). This CDR3 has 14 residues. Germline assignment: CDR1 MNHEY and CDR2 SVGAGI. Trimming removed 10 bases from V and 1 base from J, with 16 bases in between. CDR3 DNA: TGTGCCATCATGGGACTGAATGAGAACACTGAAGCTTTCTTT. It codes for CAIMGLNENTEAFF.

This chain links TRBV6-5 with TRBJ2-2; 7 nucleotides match TRBD1. CDR1 is MNHEY and CDR2 is SVGAGI in the germline V gene. The length of the CDR3 is 15 residues. V trimming: 6 bases; J trimming: 4 bases; junction bases outside the gene matches: 8. CDR3 sequence (DNA): TGTGCCAGCAGGCGCCCCGGGACAGTCACCGGGGAGCTGTTTTTT. The encoded protein is CASRRPGTVTGELFF.

The V call is TRBV7-8, the J call TRBJ1-5; no clear D gene. Trimming shortened V by 7 bases and J by 7 bases, and 14 bases separated the two germline ends. This CDR3 contains 13 residues. Looked up from germline, CDR1 is SGHVS and CDR2 is FQNEAQ. In nucleotides, the CDR3 is TGTGCCAGCACTCCGGACCGGGAACAGCCCCAGCATTTT. This encodes CASTPDREQPQHF.

On this clone: The junction departs from germline at one end; a sequencing error may be responsible. The rearrangement joins TRBV30 to TRBJ1-1; possible D gene TRBD1, 5 bases. CDR1 and CDR2 from the germline V gene are GTSNPN and SVGIG (reference sequence). The CDR3 covers 11 residues. CDR3 protein: CAWSINTGLVF. As DNA, the CDR3 is TGTGCCTGGAGTATTAATACAGGTTTGGTCTTT.

The gene calls are TRBV9 and TRBJ1-2; D is perhaps TRBD1 (6 bases). Germline V gives CDR1 SGDLS, CDR2 YYNGEE. The ends were cut back, 4 bases at V and 4 bases at J, with 17 bases in the middle. The CDR3 has 15 amino acids. CDR3 in DNA: TGTGCCAGCAGCCTCGCGGGTGGGGGCCGCTATGGCTACACCTTC. It specifies CASSLAGGGRYGYTF.

The chain recombines TRBV12-5 with TRBJ1-3; 9 bases line up with TRBD1. With V trimmed by 5 bases and J by 4 bases, 18 bases remained unmatched. The CDR3 extends over 19 amino acids. CDR1 is LGHNT and CDR2 is FRNRAP in the germline V gene. CDR3: CASGPGTGFLKFTGNTIYF. CDR3 DNA sequence: TGTGCTAGTGGTCCGGGGACAGGGTTTTTGAAATTTACCGGAAACACCATATATTTT.

The J gene is TRBJ1-6, the V gene TRBV2, with 11 positions matching TRBD1. Looked up from germline, CDR1 is SNHLY and CDR2 is FYNNEI. The CDR3 extends over 16 amino acids. V lost 5 bases and J lost 10; bases outside the gene matches: 10. Here the CDR3 reads CASSTRTGGRGSPLHF. CDR3 coding DNA: TGTGCCAGCAGTACCCGGACAGGGGGCAGGGGATCACCCCTCCACTTT.

The rearrangement uses TRBV5-1 and TRBJ1-5; no definite D call. The V gene lost 3 bases and the J gene lost 0 bases, with 7 bases spanning the gap. Germline values: CDR1 SGHRS, CDR2 YFSETQ. There are 14 residues in the CDR3. CDR3: CASSSGDSNQPQHF. In nucleotides, the CDR3 is TGCGCCAGCAGCTCCGGAGATAGCAATCAGCCCCAGCATTTT.

This chain joins TRBV7-8 and TRBJ1-3, with D possibly being TRBD1 (5 bases). Looked up from germline, CDR1 is SGHVS and CDR2 is FQNEAQ. The CDR3 has 16 residues. Trimming removed 4 bases at V and 1 base at J, with 14 bases between. CDR3 region: CASSSDSLGSGNTIYF. The CDR3 coding sequence is TGTGCCAGCAGCTCCGACAGCCTAGGGTCTGGAAACACCATATATTTT.

This chain connects TRBV5-1 to TRBJ2-1; TRBD2 is a possible D gene (5 bases). The germline CDR1 and CDR2 sequences are SGHRS and YFSETQ. This CDR3 is built from 14 residues. V lost 4 bases and J 4 bases, leaving 12 bases between the germline ends. The CDR3 sequence: CASSASGGYNEQFF. The CDR3 DNA is TGCGCCAGCAGCGCGAGCGGCGGGTACAATGAGCAGTTCTTC. The full variable domain, rest sourced from reference TRBV5-1 and TRBJ2-1, is KAGVTQTPRYLIKTRGQQVTLSCSPISGHRSVSWYQQTPGQGLQFLFEYFSETQRNKGNFPGRFSGRQFSNSRSEMNVSTLELGDSALYLCASSASGGYNEQFFGPGTRLTVL.

J is TRBJ1-5 and V is TRBV4-1, with D possibly being TRBD1 (6 bases). The ends were cut back, 4 bases at V and 4 bases at J, with 17 bases in the middle. CDR3 length equals 16 residues. The V gene's germline CDR1 is MGHRA and CDR2 YSYEKL. CDR3 in DNA: TGCGCCAGCAGCCCTGTGGGCAGGGGTCGGAATCAGCCCCAGCATTTT. Amino acids: CASSPVGRGRNQPQHF.

The V call is TRBV5-4, the J call TRBJ2-5; D remains ambiguous. The germline V gene has CDR1 SGHNT and CDR2 YYREEE (reference sequence). This CDR3 contains 15 residues. The V end was cut by 4 bases, the J end by 5 bases, with 18 bases between. CDR3 amino acids: CASSHSPRFGETQYF. CDR3 nucleotides: TGTGCCAGCAGCCATTCTCCTAGATTCGGTGAGACCCAGTACTTC.

The rearrangement joins TRBV7-3 to TRBJ1-6; 7 bases line up with TRBD1. With 5 bases clipped from V and 14 bases from J, the junction kept 9 bases outside the gene matches. The CDR3 runs to 13 residues. CDR1 and CDR2 (germline): SGHTA, FQGTGA. Written as DNA, the CDR3 is TGTGCCAGCAGCACGGACAGGTTCAAAGCCCTCCACTTT. Its protein product is CASSTDRFKALHF.

The rearrangement uses TRBV18 and TRBJ2-3; 9 nucleotides agree with TRBD2. The length of the CDR3 is 15 residues. The germline CDR1 and CDR2 sequences are KGHSH and LQKENI. The V segment lost 5 bases and the J segment 6 bases; nucleotides outside the gene matches: 9. This CDR3 reads CASSIAGGLKDTQYF. The CDR3 nucleotides read TGTGCCAGCTCAATTGCGGGAGGGCTTAAGGATACGCAGTATTTT. The variable domain in full, completed from reference TRBV18 and TRBJ2-3, reads NAGVMQNPRHLVRRRGQEARLRCSPMKGHSHVYWYRQLPEEGLKFMVYLQKENIIDESGMPKERFSAEFPKEGPSILRIQQVVRGDSAAYFCASSIAGGLKDTQYFGPGTRLTVL.

This chain connects TRBV19 to TRBJ2-2, with D possibly being TRBD1 (8 bases). Between the trimmed V and J ends, which lost 3 bases and 3 bases, there was a span of 26 bases. Germline V gene lookup returns CDR1 LNHDA and CDR2 SQIVND (reference sequence). The CDR3 runs 20 residues. The CDR3 region has the DNA TGTGCCAGTAGTATCCTTGGGGCTGGCAGGGGGCGGGGGTACACCGGGGAGCTGTTTTTT. Its protein is CASSILGAGRGRGYTGELFF.